This is a list of T cell receptor beta chains from one sample in a study of CD8+ T cells in alopecia areata. Repertoires were generated with immunoSEQ multiplex PCR, while TCRdb's copy carries only in-frame clones and drops some. The sample yields over 90,000 clones, 55% seen once. Sequencing used CD4+ T cells sorted from blood. The receptors were gathered from a human donor in good health. The CDR3 runs from the conserved cysteine through the conserved F or W. Fields, in order: clone size, J gene, D gene, V gene, CDR3 DNA, CDR3 protein. D genes are given only for firm matches. Clone size, where shown, is once, few, many, or a class for clones that have expanded.

clone_size: NA; j_call: TRBJ2-7; d_call: NA; v_call: TRBV6-5; cdr3_nt: TGTGCCACACGGGGCACTCGTTCCTACGAGCAGTACTTC; cdr3_aa: CATRGTRSYEQYF
clone_size: once; j_call: TRBJ2-2; d_call: NA; v_call: TRBV15; cdr3_nt: TGTGCCACCAGCAGAGCAGGCACCGGGGAGCTGTTTTTT; cdr3_aa: CATSRAGTGELFF
clone_size: few; j_call: TRBJ1-4; d_call: TRBD1; v_call: TRBV5-1; cdr3_nt: TGCGCCAGCAGCGAGGGGACAGCTCACCTTAATGAAAAACTGTTTTTT; cdr3_aa: CASSEGTAHLNEKLFF
clone_size: NA; j_call: TRBJ1-2; d_call: TRBD1; v_call: TRBV25-1; cdr3_nt: TGTGCCACCTCAAAGCAGGGGGGCGGCTACACCTTC; cdr3_aa: CATSKQGGGYTF
clone_size: many; j_call: TRBJ2-6; d_call: NA; v_call: TRBV7-2; cdr3_nt: TGTGCCAGCAGCTCGGGCGGGGTCTCTGGGGCCAACGTCCTGACTTTC; cdr3_aa: CASSSGGVSGANVLTF
clone_size: NA; j_call: TRBJ2-2; d_call: TRBD1; v_call: TRBV29-1; cdr3_nt: TGCAGCGGGGGGGACAGGGCGGTCGGGGAGCTGTTTTTT; cdr3_aa: CSGGDRAVGELFF
clone_size: few; j_call: TRBJ2-7; d_call: TRBD1; v_call: TRBV19; cdr3_nt: TGTGCCAGTAGTATTCAGGGGGCGAACGACGAGCAGTACTTC; cdr3_aa: CASSIQGANDEQYF
clone_size: few; j_call: TRBJ2-3; d_call: TRBD2; v_call: TRBV28; cdr3_nt: TGTGCCAGCAGTTTCCCGGGACTAGCACGCACAGATACGCAGTATTTT; cdr3_aa: CASSFPGLARTDTQYF
clone_size: few; j_call: TRBJ1-1; d_call: NA; v_call: TRBV4-2; cdr3_nt: TGTGCCAGCAGCCAAGAACGGGGGCCCACTGAAGCTTTCTTT; cdr3_aa: CASSQERGPTEAFF
clone_size: NA; j_call: TRBJ2-5; d_call: NA; v_call: TRBV29-1; cdr3_nt: TGCAGCGTTGAAGGCCGACGAGGTTCCGGGACCCAGTACTTC; cdr3_aa: CSVEGRRGSGTQYF
clone_size: NA; j_call: TRBJ1-5; d_call: NA; v_call: TRBV4-1; cdr3_nt: TGCGCCAGCAGCCAAGCGCAGGTCGGGAAGCCCCAGCATTTT; cdr3_aa: CASSQAQVGKPQHF
clone_size: few; j_call: TRBJ2-3; d_call: NA; v_call: TRBV5-1; cdr3_nt: TGCGCCAGCAGCTTGGAGATTCCGACAGGTACAGTCCGGGATACGCAGTATTTT; cdr3_aa: CASSLEIPTGTVRDTQYF
clone_size: NA; j_call: TRBJ2-1; d_call: TRBD2; v_call: TRBV30; cdr3_nt: TGTGCCTGGAGTGTAAGCCTAGCGGGGGTTGAGCAGTTCTTC; cdr3_aa: CAWSVSLAGVEQFF
clone_size: NA; j_call: TRBJ1-2; d_call: TRBD1; v_call: TRBV9; cdr3_nt: TGTGCCAGCAGCGTAGGAGGGACAGTTACTTATGGCTACACCTTC; cdr3_aa: CASSVGGTVTYGYTF
clone_size: NA; j_call: TRBJ2-7; d_call: NA; v_call: TRBV4-3; cdr3_nt: TGCGCCAGCAGCCAAGGCGACAGTGGGGCCTACGAGCAGTACTTC; cdr3_aa: CASSQGDSGAYEQYF
clone_size: NA; j_call: TRBJ2-7; d_call: TRBD1; v_call: TRBV5-1; cdr3_nt: TGCGCCAGCAGCTTGGGACAGGGTGTTCGTCTTGGCGAGCAGTACTTC; cdr3_aa: CASSLGQGVRLGEQYF
clone_size: medium-sized; j_call: TRBJ2-7; d_call: TRBD1; v_call: TRBV6-6; cdr3_nt: TGTGCCAGCAGTAAAGGGACAGGGAGCTCCTACGAGCAGTACTTC; cdr3_aa: CASSKGTGSSYEQYF
clone_size: NA; j_call: TRBJ2-7; d_call: NA; v_call: TRBV28; cdr3_nt: TGTGCCAGCATTCGTACGGAAGGCCCCGAGCAGTACTTC; cdr3_aa: CASIRTEGPEQYF
clone_size: NA; j_call: TRBJ2-7; d_call: NA; v_call: TRBV29-1; cdr3_nt: TGCAGCGTTGGACGGGACCCGGGATACTACGAGCAGTACTTC; cdr3_aa: CSVGRDPGYYEQYF
clone_size: NA; j_call: TRBJ2-1; d_call: NA; v_call: TRBV14; cdr3_nt: TGTGCCAGCAGCCCCCAACCGACTAGTCTCCTTAAACTCTACAATGAGCAGTTCTTC; cdr3_aa: CASSPQPTSLLKLYNEQFF
clone_size: NA; j_call: TRBJ2-2; d_call: TRBD2; v_call: TRBV4-1; cdr3_nt: TGCGCCAGCAGCCAAGAGGGAGGGGACGGGGAGCTGTTTTTT; cdr3_aa: CASSQEGGDGELFF
clone_size: NA; j_call: TRBJ2-5; d_call: TRBD1; v_call: TRBV29-1; cdr3_nt: TGCAGCGCCTACAGGGGAGCCCCCGGGGCCCAGTACTTC; cdr3_aa: CSAYRGAPGAQYF